This entry lists 19 T cell receptor beta chains sequenced from one sample in a study of spatial heterogeneity in lung cancer. Time point reported: sample taken at primary tumor resection. The study sequenced unsorted whole RNA from tumor, nontumor lung or frozen PBMC. TCRdb independently ran MiXCR on the 5' RACE reads; one entry per CDR3 protein. Of around 23,000 distinct CDR3 sequences in the sample, over 3% were seen once. The sample was PBMCs, taken at surgery. The receptors shown here come from a female donor with early-stage non-small cell lung cancer.

The CDR3 protein is CASSYGRAYNEQFF. The CDR3 region has the DNA TGTGCCAGCAGTTACGGTCGGGCCTACAATGAGCAGTTCTTC. This chain links TRBV6-5 with TRBJ2-1, with unresolved D. This CDR3 is 14 amino acids long. Trimming pared 2 bases from V and 2 bases from J, leaving 7 bases between. CDR1 and CDR2 from the germline V gene are MNHEY and SVGAGI.

This clonotype was recorded at least ten times. J is TRBJ2-2 and V is TRBV3-1, with no clear D. Germline CDR1 and CDR2: LGHDT and YNNKEL (reference sequence). Trimming took 2 bases from V and 1 from J, leaving 5 bases between them. This CDR3 comprises 14 residues. The chain's CDR3 is CASSQMRNTGELFF. The CDR3 DNA is TGTGCCAGCAGCCAAATGCGGAACACCGGGGAGCTGTTTTTT.

This clonotype was recorded at least ten times. V is TRBV12-3 or TRBV12-4 and J is TRBJ1-2; D remains unclear. The V end lost 6 bases, the J end lost 0 bases, and 14 bases lay between the germline ends. The CDR3 contains 15 residues. This CDR3 is CASSPTGRTNYGYTF. As DNA, the CDR3 is TGTGCCAGCAGCCCGACCGGACGTACTAACTATGGCTACACCTTC.

This clonotype was recorded many times. The rearrangement links TRBV7-9 to TRBJ1-2, with D possibly being TRBD1 (5 bases). The CDR3 is 16 residues long. The V end was cut by 5 bases, the J end by 6 bases, with 22 bases between. CDR1 and CDR2 (germline): SEHNR, FQNEAQ (reference sequence). DNA of the CDR3: TGTGCCAGCAGCCCCGGGGACCCCGGAAGATCTGATGGCTACACCTTC. The encoded protein is CASSPGDPGRSDGYTF. Drawing the rest from reference TRBV7-9 and TRBJ1-2, the complete variable domain is DTGVSQNPRHKITKRGQNVTFRCDPISEHNRLYWYRQTLGQGPEFLTYFQNEAQLEKSRLLSDRFSAERPKGSFSTLEIQRTEQGDSAMYLCASSPGDPGRSDGYTFGSGTRLTVV.

The chain uses TRBV7-9 and TRBJ2-7, with TRBD2 identical over 10 bases. The CDR3 has 18 residues. From germline, CDR1 is SEHNR and CDR2 FQNEAQ (reference sequence). The trim removed 5 bases at V and 3 bases at J, leaving 16 bases unmatched. CDR3 residues: CASSKRASGSPPIYEQYF. The CDR3 DNA reads as TGTGCCAGCAGCAAAAGGGCTAGCGGGAGCCCGCCAATCTACGAGCAGTACTTC.

In its sample, this clonotype was seen many times. The chain links TRBV12-3 or TRBV12-4 to TRBJ2-7; 8 bases agree with TRBD1. CDR3 length equals 14 residues. The J segment lost 5 bases and the V segment lost 5 bases, leaving 8 bases of the junction unmatched. The CDR3 DNA follows: TGTGCCAGCAGTCGTAGGGACAGGAGGCACGAGCAGTACTTC. Residues: CASSRRDRRHEQYF.

This clonotype was observed a few times. The V gene is TRBV5-5, the J gene TRBJ1-4; D unclear. With 4 bases removed from V and 8 bases from J, the gap between germline ends came to 18 bases. The germline V gene encodes CDR1 SGHKS and CDR2 YYEKEE (reference sequence). This CDR3 spans 15 amino acids. The CDR3 is CASSQEGLGGEKLFF. In DNA, the CDR3 is TGTGCCAGCAGCCAGGAGGGCCTAGGAGGAGAAAAACTGTTTTTT.

This rearrangement joins TRBV12-3 or TRBV12-4 to TRBJ2-1; D unclear. V lost 7 bases, J lost 4 bases, and 5 bases lay in between. This CDR3 comprises 11 residues. The CDR3 reads CASTEYNEQFF. As DNA, the CDR3 is TGTGCCAGCACCGAGTACAATGAGCAGTTCTTC.

This clonotype appeared many times. The genes are TRBV12-3 or TRBV12-4 and TRBJ2-1, with 8 bases that match TRBD2. Losses at the gene ends were 7 bases for V and 6 bases for J; bases not matched to a gene: 11. The CDR3 runs 15 residues. CDR3 sequence reads: CASTPGGTGLNEQFF. Here the CDR3 DNA reads TGTGCCAGCACCCCGGGAGGGACGGGGCTCAATGAGCAGTTCTTC.

This clonotype was seen many times. The CDR3 sequence: CASSLAASGSHEQFF. The CDR3 DNA sequence: TGTGCCAGCAGCTTAGCCGCTAGCGGGAGCCATGAGCAGTTCTTC. The rearrangement uses TRBV11-2 and TRBJ2-1; 10 bases line up with TRBD2. V trimming: 1 base; J trimming: 8 bases; junction bases outside the gene matches: 5. CDR1 and CDR2 from the germline V gene are SGHAT and FQNNGV. CDR3 length equals 15 residues. Full variable domain (missing parts from reference TRBV11-2 and TRBJ2-1): EAGVAQSPRYKIIEKRQSVAFWCNPISGHATLYWYQQILGQGPKLLIQFQNNGVVDDSQLPKDRFSAERLKGVDSTLKIQPAKLEDSAVYLCASSLAASGSHEQFFGPGTRLTVL.

This clonotype occurred many times. This chain links TRBV6-4 with TRBJ1-1; D not resolved. The CDR3 is made up of 15 amino acids. The germline V and J ends were trimmed by 6 bases and 4 bases, with 18 bases remaining between them. Germline lookup yields CDR1 MRHNA and CDR2 SNTAGT. CDR3 protein: CASSPTEVRGTEAFF. The CDR3, as DNA: TGTGCCAGCAGCCCGACGGAGGTCAGAGGCACTGAAGCTTTCTTT.

This clonotype was counted ten times or more. The chain carries TRBV11-2 and TRBJ2-1, with 9 nucleotides matching TRBD2. CDR3 length: 17 residues. CDR1 and CDR2 (germline): SGHAT, FQNNGV. V lost 8 bases to trimming and J lost 3 bases; unmatched junction nucleotides: 14. The CDR3 DNA reads as TGTGCCAGCGAAGCCGGCGCGGGGGGGAATAACTACAATGAGCAGTTCTTC. Translated: CASEAGAGGNNYNEQFF.

This clonotype was detected ten times or more. Here the CDR3 DNA reads TGTGCCACCACGGGGATAGGGGGCATTCTGACTGAAGCTTTCTTT. It encodes CATTGIGGILTEAFF. The chain carries TRBV2 and TRBJ1-1; 7 bases line up with TRBD1. V dropped 10 bases and J dropped 5; count of bases not matched to a gene: 16. This CDR3 contains 15 residues. CDR1 and CDR2 (germline): SNHLY, FYNNEI.

The table lists this clonotype with many counts. This chain links TRBV28 with TRBJ2-7; 16 bases are shared with TRBD2. This CDR3 is built from 18 residues. Germline CDR1 and CDR2: MDHEN and SYDVKM. V dropped 1 base and J dropped 3; count of bases not matched to a gene: 6. The CDR3 nucleotides read TGTGCCAGCAGTTTATCAGGGACTAGCGGGAGGGCCTACTACGAGCAGTACTTC. Amino acid sequence: CASSLSGTSGRAYYEQYF.

This clonotype was counted ten times or more. This chain links TRBV2 with TRBJ2-1, with 13 positions matching TRBD2. V shed 7 bases and J 9 bases; nucleotides not matched to a gene: 6. Germline V CDR1 and CDR2: SNHLY, FYNNEI. This CDR3 comprises 14 residues. In nucleotides, the CDR3 is TGTGCCAGCAAAGGACTAGCGGGAGTTTTTGAGCAGTTCTTC. This translates into CASKGLAGVFEQFF.

The sample holds many counts of this clonotype. The V and J genes are TRBV7-8 and TRBJ2-7; TRBD1 matches 8 bases. V dropped 5 bases and J dropped 3; count of bases not matched to a gene: 9. CDR3 length equals 15 residues. CDR1 is SGHVS, CDR2 FQNEAQ, per germline. The CDR3 DNA follows: TGTGCCAGCAGCCCACTTGGGACAGGTTACTACGAGCAGTACTTC. As protein: CASSPLGTGYYEQYF.

This clonotype was detected only a few times. This rearrangement joins TRBV9 to TRBJ1-2; D might be TRBD1 (6 bases). CDR3 length equals 15 residues. In germline, CDR1 is SGDLS, CDR2 YYNGEE. Trimming shortened V by 0 bases and J by 6 bases, and 15 bases separated the two germline ends. CDR3 nucleotide sequence: TGTGCCAGCAGCGTAGAGGGCAGGGGAAAGGATGGCTACACCTTC. Translated: CASSVEGRGKDGYTF.

This clonotype was seen repeatedly, ten times or more. The V gene is TRBV11-1, the J gene TRBJ2-5; 13 bases agree with TRBD2. Germline CDR1 is SGHAT and CDR2 is FQDESV (reference sequence). The CDR3 is 17 amino acids. V lost 4 bases and J lost 5; bases outside the gene matches: 10. CDR3 region: CASSSGTSGIAAETQYF. The CDR3 DNA sequence: TGTGCCAGCAGCTCTGGGACTAGCGGGATCGCCGCCGAGACCCAGTACTTC.

This clonotype was counted at least ten times. The V and J genes are TRBV7-9 and TRBJ2-1, with D uncertain. Trimming removed 5 bases from V and 6 bases from J, with 17 bases in between. The germline gives CDR1 SEHNR, CDR2 FQNEAQ (reference sequence). This CDR3 has 15 residues. DNA of the CDR3: TGTGCCAGCAGCCCTCTGGGGTCTAGGAGCAATGAGCAGTTCTTC. It encodes CASSPLGSRSNEQFF.